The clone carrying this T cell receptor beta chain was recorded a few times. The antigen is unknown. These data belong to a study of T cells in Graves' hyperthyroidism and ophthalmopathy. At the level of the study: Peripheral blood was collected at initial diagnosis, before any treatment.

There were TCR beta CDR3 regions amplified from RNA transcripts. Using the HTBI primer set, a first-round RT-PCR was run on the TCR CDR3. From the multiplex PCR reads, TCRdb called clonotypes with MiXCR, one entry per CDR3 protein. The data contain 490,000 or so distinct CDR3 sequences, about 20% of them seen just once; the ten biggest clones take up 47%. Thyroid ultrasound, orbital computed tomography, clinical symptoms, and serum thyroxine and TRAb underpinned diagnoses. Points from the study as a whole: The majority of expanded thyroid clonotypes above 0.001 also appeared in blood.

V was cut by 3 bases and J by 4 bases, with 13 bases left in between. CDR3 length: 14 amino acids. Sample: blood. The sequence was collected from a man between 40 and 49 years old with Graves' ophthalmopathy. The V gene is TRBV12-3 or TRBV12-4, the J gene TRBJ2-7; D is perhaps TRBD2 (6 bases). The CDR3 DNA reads TGTGCCAGCAGTTTGGCGGGGAGCCAATACGAGCAGTACTTC. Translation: CASSLAGSQYEQYF.